Below are 29 T cell receptor beta chains sequenced from a single sample in a study of shared clonotypes between healthy human individuals (dated by TCRdb to 2020 to 2021). Library generation was performed with the immunoSEQ multiplex PCR assay. The table comes from immuneACCESS by way of TCRdb, which keeps in-frame sequences with V and J called. Part of the clones is missing from these tables; in studies checked, under half for an unresolved V gene and the rest for unknown reasons. This sample holds 2,100,000 or so clones; approximately 95% were observed only once. The top ten clones comprise roughly 0.13% of the sample. The material sequenced was naive CD4+ T cells sorted from blood. Reading the label with the study, this specimen's cell subset or site is: CD45RA+ positively selected. The receptors derive from a man aged 18-30 years in good health.

The rearrangement joins TRBV5-1 to TRBJ2-7; D call uncertain. V was trimmed by 7 bases and J by 0 bases, leaving 8 bases between them. This CDR3 has 12 amino acids. Per germline, CDR1 SGHRS and CDR2 YFSETQ. CDR3 region: CASRIDSYEQYF. In DNA form, the CDR3 reads TGCGCCAGCCGAATCGACTCCTACGAGCAGTACTTC.

The V gene is TRBV19, the J gene TRBJ2-3; 8 bases map to TRBD2. The CDR3 extends over 15 amino acids. The germline V gene encodes CDR1 LNHDA and CDR2 SQIVND (reference sequence). The V and J ends lost 4 bases and 3 bases, in that order; junction bases with no gene match: 6. As DNA, the CDR3 is TGTGCCAGTAGTAGAGCGGGGGCGGGTACAGATACGCAGTATTTT. Its protein is CASSRAGAGTDTQYF.

As concerns this clone: Other DNA sequences in the same sample also yield this CDR3. The gene calls are TRBV27 and TRBJ1-1; no definite D call. The V end lost 2 bases, the J end lost 0 bases, and 4 bases lay between the germline ends. CDR3 length: 13 amino acids. Looked up from germline, CDR1 is MNHEY and CDR2 is SMNVEV (reference sequence). The CDR3 sequence is CASSLVMNTEAFF. The CDR3, as DNA: TGTGCCAGCAGTTTAGTAATGAACACTGAAGCTTTCTTT.

J is TRBJ1-2 and V is TRBV28; D is unclear. This CDR3 comprises 15 residues. The germline CDR1 and CDR2 sequences are MDHEN and SYDVKM. Trimming left V 7 bases short and J 6 bases short, with 21 bases between. CDR3 sequence (DNA): TGTGCCAGCAACTCTCCCGAGGGCCCCCCGGATGGCTACACCTTC. The encoded protein is CASNSPEGPPDGYTF.

The chain carries TRBV10-3 and TRBJ1-2; 8 bases match TRBD1. CDR3 length: 13 residues. J gave up 4 bases and V 6 bases, and 4 bases lay outside the gene matches. The V gene's germline CDR1 is ENHRY and CDR2 SYGVKD. DNA for the CDR3: TGTGCCATCAGCCAGGGGGCGAGCTATGGCTACACCTTC. It translates to CAISQGASYGYTF.

This clone was found once. The chain combines TRBV6-5 with TRBJ1-5; 10 bases fit TRBD1. There are 15 residues in the CDR3. Per the germline V gene, CDR1 is MNHEY and CDR2 is SVGAGI. The J segment lost 1 base and the V segment lost 10 bases, leaving 7 bases of the junction unmatched. The DNA for the CDR3 is TGTGCCACCCAGACAGGGGGCTCGAGCAATCAGCCCCAGCATTTT. Translation gives CATQTGGSSNQPQHF.

The rearrangement joins TRBV19 to TRBJ2-7; 10 nucleotides line up with TRBD2. V lost 1 base to trimming and J lost 4 bases; unmatched junction nucleotides: 4. Germline CDR1 is LNHDA and CDR2 is SQIVND (reference sequence). The CDR3 consists of 15 residues. CDR3 protein: CASSIASGRTYEQYF. In DNA, the CDR3 is TGTGCCAGTAGTATAGCTAGCGGGAGAACTTACGAGCAGTACTTC.

The chain is built from TRBV28 and TRBJ1-5; TRBD1 aligns across 9 bases. The CDR3 is 16 amino acids. V trimming: 2 bases; J trimming: 1 base; junction bases outside the gene matches: 3. Looked up from germline, CDR1 is MDHEN and CDR2 is SYDVKM. CDR3 residues: CASSLRTGASNQPQHF. CDR3 sequence (DNA): TGTGCCAGCAGTTTAAGGACAGGGGCAAGCAATCAGCCCCAGCATTTT.

Comment on this clone: This CDR3 is also generated by other DNA sequences in the sample. The chain couples TRBV5-1 to TRBJ2-2, with a tentative D call TRBD2 (5 bases). The CDR3 is 14 amino acids. Trimming pared 5 bases from V and 0 bases from J, leaving 8 bases between. CDR1 and CDR2 from the germline V gene are SGHRS and YFSETQ. DNA for the CDR3: TGCGCCAGCAGGGTGGACTCGAACACCGGGGAGCTGTTTTTT. Translated, it gives CASRVDSNTGELFF.

The rearrangement links TRBV27 to TRBJ1-4; no clear D. There are 14 residues in the CDR3. V lost 3 bases and J 5 bases, leaving 10 bases between the germline ends. Germline V gene lookup returns CDR1 MNHEY and CDR2 SMNVEV (reference sequence). DNA of the CDR3: TGTGCCAGCAGTTTTGTGGGATCGAATGAAAAACTGTTTTTT. It yields the protein CASSFVGSNEKLFF.

This rearrangement joins TRBV30 to TRBJ1-2; 9 positions agree with TRBD1. CDR1 GTSNPN and CDR2 SVGIG come from the germline V gene (reference sequence). This CDR3 region has 13 residues. V was clipped by 3 bases and J by 7 bases; unmatched bases: 6. The CDR3 coding sequence is TGTGCCTGGAGGTTACAGGGGGCGGGTGGCTACACCTTC. Its translation: CAWRLQGAGGYTF. The variable domain in full, with the rest retrieved from reference TRBV30 and TRBJ1-2, is SQTIHQWPATLVQPVGSPLSLECTVEGTSNPNLYWYRQAAGRGLQLLFYSVGIGQISSEVPQNLSASRPQDRQFILSSKKLLLSDSGFYLCAWRLQGAGGYTFGSGTRLTVV.

V and J are TRBV4-1 and TRBJ1-5, with D possibly matching TRBD1 (5 bases). This CDR3 has 14 residues. Germline CDR1 is MGHRA and CDR2 is YSYEKL. Trimming took off 2 bases at V and 6 bases at J, with 11 bases between the two ends. In DNA form, the CDR3 reads TGCGCCAGCAGCCAATTAGGGGCAGGTCAGCCCCAGCATTTT. Protein sequence: CASSQLGAGQPQHF.

The V call is TRBV7-8, the J call TRBJ1-2, with TRBD1 as a possible D gene (5 bases). Germline CDR1 SGHVS, CDR2 FQNEAQ. The V end lost 5 bases, the J end lost 1 base, and 8 bases lay between the germline ends. The CDR3 is made up of 13 amino acids. CDR3: CASSPQGNYGYTF. CDR3 nucleotides: TGTGCCAGCAGCCCGCAGGGTAACTATGGCTACACCTTC. Combining the CDR3 with reference TRBV7-8 and TRBJ1-2 gives the whole variable domain GAGVSQSPRYKVAKRGQDVALRCDPISGHVSLFWYQQALGQGPEFLTYFQNEAQLDKSGLPSDRFFAERPEGSVSTLKIQRTQQEDSAVYLCASSPQGNYGYTFGSGTRLTVV.

This clone was seen once. The chain links TRBV4-3 to TRBJ1-2, with D perhaps matching TRBD1 (5 bases). This CDR3 is built from 15 residues. CDR1 and CDR2 (germline): LGHNA, YSLEER. The V gene lost 1 base and the J gene lost 4 bases, with 13 bases spanning the gap. The CDR3 DNA follows: TGCGCCAGCAGCCAAGTGGCGACAGAGCTCTATGGCTACACCTTC. It is translated as CASSQVATELYGYTF.

V and J are TRBV5-1 and TRBJ2-5; D possibly corresponds to TRBD1 (6 bases). V gave up 4 bases and J gave up 0 bases, with 13 bases separating them. The germline CDR1 and CDR2 sequences are SGHRS and YFSETQ. The CDR3 extends over 15 amino acids. The CDR3 region is CASSPSTGYQETQYF. The CDR3 nucleotides read TGCGCCAGCAGCCCCTCCACAGGGTACCAAGAGACCCAGTACTTC. Full variable domain (rest looked up from reference TRBV5-1 and TRBJ2-5): KAGVTQTPRYLIKTRGQQVTLSCSPISGHRSVSWYQQTPGQGLQFLFEYFSETQRNKGNFPGRFSGRQFSNSRSEMNVSTLELGDSALYLCASSPSTGYQETQYFGPGTRLLVL.

The genes are TRBV5-6 and TRBJ1-1, with 7 bases identical to TRBD1. J gave up 11 bases and V 3 bases, and 10 bases lay outside the gene matches. The CDR3 consists of 13 residues. Germline V gene lookup returns CDR1 SGHDT and CDR2 YYEEEE. CDR3 nucleotides: TGTGCCAGCAGCTGGGGGAGACAGGGCGACGCTTTCTTT. It codes for CASSWGRQGDAFF.

This CDR3 is CASSLVGTGVSYEQYF. The DNA for the CDR3 is TGCGCCAGCAGCTTGGTTGGGACAGGGGTCTCCTACGAGCAGTACTTC. This chain connects TRBV5-1 to TRBJ2-7; 10 nucleotides match TRBD1. CDR1 and CDR2 from the germline V gene are SGHRS and YFSETQ. With 0 bases clipped from V and 0 bases from J, the junction kept 3 bases outside the gene matches. The CDR3 sequence is 16 residues long. The full variable domain, completed using reference TRBV5-1 and TRBJ2-7, is KAGVTQTPRYLIKTRGQQVTLSCSPISGHRSVSWYQQTPGQGLQFLFEYFSETQRNKGNFPGRFSGRQFSNSRSEMNVSTLELGDSALYLCASSLVGTGVSYEQYFGPGTRLTVT.

The table lists this clone with a count of one. The V and J genes are TRBV4-1 and TRBJ2-6; no definite D call. From germline, CDR1 is MGHRA and CDR2 YSYEKL. V shed 4 bases and J shed 1 base, with 8 bases lying between them. This CDR3 spans 15 amino acids. The CDR3 nucleotides read TGCGCCAGCAGCCCGGTCGGTTCTGGGGCCAACGTCCTGACTTTC. Its protein product is CASSPVGSGANVLTF.

This clone has a single count. The chain uses TRBV5-1 and TRBJ2-1, with D tentatively TRBD2 (6 bases). Trimming took 0 bases from V and 4 from J, leaving 11 bases between them. Germline V gene sequence: CDR1 SGHRS, CDR2 YFSETQ. This CDR3 has 15 amino acids. The CDR3 spells CASSLAASEYNEQFF. The CDR3 coding sequence is TGCGCCAGCAGCTTGGCCGCTAGCGAATACAATGAGCAGTTCTTC.

V usage is TRBV25-1 and J usage is TRBJ1-2, with D perhaps TRBD1 (5 bases). This CDR3 comprises 16 residues. Trimming removed 1 base at V and 0 bases at J, with 12 bases between. Germline CDR1 reads MGHDK; CDR2 reads SYGVNS. The CDR3 sequence is CASSELDSSPNYGYTF. In DNA, the CDR3 is TGTGCCAGCAGTGAATTAGACAGTAGCCCTAACTATGGCTACACCTTC.

The V and J genes are TRBV4-1 and TRBJ1-2; D unclear. Germline CDR1 is MGHRA and CDR2 is YSYEKL. V was pared by 4 bases and J by 3 bases, with 9 bases between. CDR3 length equals 13 residues. The CDR3 reads CASSLGRDYGYTF. CDR3 DNA: TGCGCCAGCAGCCTCGGTCGGGACTATGGCTACACCTTC.

Comments on this clone: Other DNA sequences in this specimen translate into the identical CDR3. The gene calls are TRBV5-4 and TRBJ2-7, with D perhaps TRBD1 (6 bases). This CDR3 has 14 residues. V lost 2 bases, J lost 0 bases, and 9 bases lay in between. CDR1 and CDR2 (germline): SGHNT, YYREEE (reference sequence). This CDR3 reads CASSFDRYSYEQYF. CDR3 DNA sequence: TGTGCCAGCAGCTTCGACAGGTACTCCTACGAGCAGTACTTC.

J is TRBJ1-5 and V is TRBV27; D call uncertain. V was cut by 6 bases and J by 2 bases, with 11 bases left in between. The CDR3 runs 14 residues. Germline V gene lookup returns CDR1 MNHEY and CDR2 SMNVEV (reference sequence). The CDR3 protein is CASRREVGNQPQHF. CDR3 nucleotides: TGTGCCAGCAGAAGAGAGGTTGGCAATCAGCCCCAGCATTTT.

V and J are TRBV30 and TRBJ2-7; D unclear. V gave up 0 bases and J gave up 4 bases, with 10 bases separating them. In germline, CDR1 is GTSNPN, CDR2 SVGIG (reference sequence). The CDR3 spans 13 residues. The CDR3: CAWSVANGYEQYF. The CDR3, as DNA: TGTGCCTGGAGTGTAGCGAATGGGTACGAGCAGTACTTC.

This chain connects TRBV28 to TRBJ1-4; no definite D call. This CDR3 has 15 amino acids. CDR1 and CDR2 from the germline V gene are MDHEN and SYDVKM. The germline V and J ends were trimmed by 3 bases and 5 bases, with 13 bases remaining between them. CDR3 coding DNA: TGTGCCAGCAGTTTTAGGGTAGGAACGAATGAAAAACTGTTTTTT. It is translated as CASSFRVGTNEKLFF.

The J gene is TRBJ2-3, the V gene TRBV2; 11 nucleotides match TRBD2. Germline lookup yields CDR1 SNHLY and CDR2 FYNNEI. With 8 bases clipped from V and 0 bases from J, the junction kept 7 bases outside the gene matches. This CDR3 contains 16 residues. In DNA form, the CDR3 reads TGTGCCAGCGACCCGGGACTAGCGGTCAGCACAGATACGCAGTATTTT. Protein product: CASDPGLAVSTDTQYF.

This chain connects TRBV19 to TRBJ2-5; maybe TRBD1 (6 bases). The ends were cut back, 9 bases at V and 4 bases at J, with 21 bases in the middle. Germline lookup yields CDR1 LNHDA and CDR2 SQIVND (reference sequence). This CDR3 contains 15 residues. CDR3: CASRISQGSGETQYF. In DNA form, the CDR3 reads TGTGCCAGCAGAATTTCGCAGGGGTCCGGAGAGACCCAGTACTTC.

This clone came up once. The V gene is TRBV7-9, the J gene TRBJ1-2, with 11 bases matching TRBD1. V lost 5 bases and J lost 4; bases outside the gene matches: 9. CDR1 is SEHNR and CDR2 is FQNEAQ in the germline V gene (reference sequence). The CDR3 has 16 residues. CDR3 region: CASSPPRDRGAYGYTF. Here the CDR3 DNA reads TGTGCCAGCAGCCCGCCCCGGGACAGGGGGGCCTATGGCTACACCTTC.

The chain links TRBV21-1 to TRBJ2-7. TRBV21-1 is flagged as a pseudogene. The CDR3 is made up of 17 amino acids. The chain's CDR3 is CASSKSSRIGNSYEQYF. The CDR3 DNA sequence: TGTGCCAGCAGCAAAAGTAGCAGGATAGGAAATTCCTACGAGCAGTACTTC.